These 19 T cell receptor beta chains were all obtained from the same sample, sequenced in a study of CD8 T cells in ankylosing spondylitis (dated by TCRdb to between 2016 and 2019). The library was prepared using 5' RACE. The sample was run on an Illumina HiSeq 2500. TCRdb reanalyzed the raw reads on its own, using fastp at Q25 for trimming and MiXCR for clone calling, and kept in-frame beta chains. Duplicate CDR3 protein sequences are folded into a single record with the most common DNA and genes. This sample lists approximately 200,000 distinct CDR3 sequences; around 13% were detected once. Of the sample, 15% to 20% falls within the top ten clones. The specimen was blood, either unsorted or a sorted T cell fraction (not recorded which). The receptors were gathered from a male donor with ankylosing spondylitis or in good health (not recorded which).

This clonotype was picked up a small number of times. The rearrangement joins TRBV14 to TRBJ2-1; TRBD1 is a possible D gene (6 bases). V was clipped by 0 bases and J by 5 bases, with 20 bases between them. The CDR3 consists of 18 residues. Germline lookup yields CDR1 SGHDN and CDR2 FVKESK. CDR3 bases: TGTGCCAGCAGCCAAGAACACCCAGGACAGCTCGTAGACAATGAGCAGTTCTTC. Its protein product is CASSQEHPGQLVDNEQFF.

V is TRBV29-1 and J is TRBJ2-5; D is tentatively TRBD1 or TRBD2 (6 bases each). CDR1 and CDR2 (germline): SQVTM, ANQGSEA. Trimming shortened V by 7 bases and J by 7 bases, and 19 bases separated the two germline ends. The length of the CDR3 is 13 residues. The DNA for the CDR3 is TGCAGCGCGGACTCAAGGGGGGAGGCGACCCAGTACTTC. Translated: CSADSRGEATQYF.

Many counts were recorded for this clonotype. CDR3 nucleotide sequence: TGTGCCAGCAGCTTAGAAGTGGGGACATCGCGAGAGCAGTACTTC. Amino acid sequence: CASSLEVGTSREQYF. The rearrangement joins TRBV7-8 to TRBJ2-7; D perhaps matches TRBD1 (6 bases). Germline-derived CDR1 and CDR2 are SGHVS and FQNEAQ. V dropped 1 base and J dropped 7 bases, with 17 bases sitting between them. The CDR3 has 15 residues.

V usage is TRBV12-3 or TRBV12-4 and J usage is TRBJ2-3; 9 nucleotides line up with TRBD2. The CDR3 sequence is 16 residues long. Unmatched junction bases numbered 8, after V lost 4 bases and J lost 3 bases. CDR3 DNA: TGTGCCAGCAGTTCCGAGCGGGAGGTGGGAACAGATACGCAGTATTTT. As protein: CASSSEREVGTDTQYF.

In its sample, this clonotype was seen many times. The rearrangement uses TRBV12-3 or TRBV12-4 and TRBJ1-2; D possibly corresponds to TRBD1 (6 bases). CDR3 length: 13 amino acids. V gave up 4 bases and J gave up 1 base, with 7 bases separating them. CDR3 sequence reads: CASSYRVNYGYTF. The CDR3 DNA reads as TGTGCCAGCAGTTACAGGGTTAACTATGGCTACACCTTC.

This clonotype was seen ten or more times. This sequence joins TRBV5-1 and TRBJ1-1; 8 nucleotides match TRBD1. This CDR3 has 14 amino acids. The germline gives CDR1 SGHRS, CDR2 YFSETQ. The V and J ends lost 3 bases and 1 base, in that order; junction bases with no gene match: 2. The CDR3 sequence: CASSSGTGNTEAFF. DNA for the CDR3: TGCGCCAGCAGCTCCGGGACAGGGAACACTGAAGCTTTCTTT.

This clonotype was counted between two and nine times. The chain joins TRBV4-1 to TRBJ2-7; the match to TRBD1 covers 8 bases. Germline lookup yields CDR1 MGHRA and CDR2 YSYEKL. The length of the CDR3 is 14 residues. With 0 bases clipped from V and 3 bases from J, the junction kept 1 base outside the gene matches. The CDR3 DNA follows: TGCGCCAGCAGCCAAGAGGGACAGGTCTACGAGCAGTACTTC. This codes for CASSQEGQVYEQYF.

This clonotype came up many times. An end of the junction does not agree with germline; a read error may underlie this. This sequence joins TRBV6-6 and TRBJ2-7, with a tentative D call TRBD2 (5 bases). The CDR3 loop spans 12 amino acids. Per the germline V gene, CDR1 is MNHNY and CDR2 is SVGAGI (reference sequence). DNA of the CDR3: TGCGCCAGCAGCTTGAGCGGAGGCGAGCAGTACTTC. Residues: CASSLSGGEQYF.

Of note for this clonotype: This may stem from a read error, because a much larger clone lies one nucleotide away. The chain has TRBV27 and TRBJ2-2, with 9 bases fitting TRBD1. CDR1 is MNHEY, CDR2 SMNVEV, per germline (reference sequence). The CDR3 length is 16 residues. J gave up 8 bases and V 5 bases, and 12 bases lay outside the gene matches. CDR3 in DNA: TGTGCCAGCAGTCCCGGGGACAGGGCATGGGGTGGGGAGCTGTTTTTT. The encoded protein is CASSPGDRAWGGELFF.

This rearrangement joins TRBV6-5 to TRBJ2-7, with 9 bases fitting TRBD2. V was pared by 0 bases and J by 9 bases, with 12 bases of the junction left unmatched. CDR3 length equals 16 residues. From germline, CDR1 is MNHEY and CDR2 SVGAGI. The CDR3 nucleotides are TGTGCCAGCAGTTACTCGCGTCTAGCGGGGACGTGGGGGCAGTACTTC. Translating gives CASSYSRLAGTWGQYF.

This clonotype was detected a few times. The chain has TRBV9 and TRBJ2-7; D is unresolved. CDR3 size: 13 residues. Germline V lookup: CDR1 SGDLS, CDR2 YYNGEE. V was cut by 0 bases and J by 7 bases, with 11 bases left in between. The CDR3, as DNA: TGTGCCAGCAGCGTAGGGGTCCAGTCAGAGCAGTACTTC. It yields the protein CASSVGVQSEQYF.

This clonotype was seen ten or more times. The chain is built from TRBV4-1 and TRBJ2-7, with 9 bases aligning to TRBD1. V lost 4 bases and J lost 0; bases outside the gene matches: 4. The germline CDR1 and CDR2 sequences are MGHRA and YSYEKL. The CDR3 consists of 15 residues. CDR3 nucleotide sequence: TGCGCCAGCAGCCCGTCGACAGGGGGCTCCTACGAGCAGTACTTC. This translates into CASSPSTGGSYEQYF.

The rearrangement uses TRBV4-1 and TRBJ2-5; D gene unclear. Germline-derived CDR1 and CDR2 are MGHRA and YSYEKL. There are 15 residues in the CDR3. Between the trimmed V and J ends, which lost 1 base and 1 base, there was a span of 10 bases. CDR3 sequence reads: CASSQGSNFQETQYF. CDR3 nucleotide sequence: TGCGCCAGCAGCCAAGGAAGTAACTTCCAAGAGACCCAGTACTTC.

The table lists this clonotype with many counts. The V call is TRBV2, the J call TRBJ2-1, with 9 positions matching TRBD2. With V trimmed by 1 base and J by 2 bases, 12 bases remained unmatched. This CDR3 has 19 amino acids. Germline V gene lookup returns CDR1 SNHLY and CDR2 FYNNEI. Written as DNA, the CDR3 is TGTGCCAGCAGTGAAGGAGCCCTTTGGAGCGGGGGGCCCTACAATGAGCAGTTCTTC. Protein: CASSEGALWSGGPYNEQFF.

This clonotype was picked up a small number of times. This sequence joins TRBV4-1 and TRBJ1-6; no clear D gene. V shed 0 bases and J shed 10 bases, with 7 bases lying between them. This CDR3 region has 13 residues. The V gene's germline CDR1 is MGHRA and CDR2 YSYEKL. The DNA for the CDR3 is TGCGCCAGCAGCCAAGAAGTTGGATCACCCCTCCACTTT. Translation: CASSQEVGSPLHF.

This chain uses TRBV27 with TRBJ1-2, with TRBD1 as a possible D gene (6 bases). CDR3 length: 14 residues. V lost 6 bases and J 6 bases, leaving 17 bases between the germline ends. The V gene's germline CDR1 is MNHEY and CDR2 SMNVEV (reference sequence). The DNA for the CDR3 is TGTGCCAGCAGCAATGGGGACATTCGAGATGGCTACACCTTC. It encodes CASSNGDIRDGYTF.

A few counts support this clonotype. The CDR3 loop reads CASALAGVWETQYF. Written as DNA, the CDR3 is TGTGCCAGCGCCCTAGCGGGGGTGTGGGAGACCCAGTACTTC. V usage is TRBV12-3 or TRBV12-4 and J usage is TRBJ2-5, with 10 bases lining up with TRBD2. The CDR3 consists of 14 residues. Germline trimming cut 8 bases from V and 5 bases from J; bases unmatched to any gene: 8.

This clonotype was detected ten times or more. The gene calls are TRBV20-1 and TRBJ2-7; a weak D match, TRBD2 (6 bases). This CDR3 region has 13 residues. Germline V gives CDR1 DFQATT, CDR2 SNEGSKA (reference sequence). Deletions cut 6 bases from V and 2 bases from J, with 14 bases between. The DNA of the CDR3 is TGCAGTGCGCGGGACCGCTTAGCCTACGAGCAGTACTTC. It yields the protein CSARDRLAYEQYF.

This clonotype came up many times. The V and J genes are TRBV20-1 and TRBJ2-5, with a weak D call TRBD2 (6 bases). Trimming stripped 8 bases from V and 5 bases from J, with 18 bases between. Germline CDR1 DFQATT, CDR2 SNEGSKA (reference sequence). The CDR3 is 13 residues long. The CDR3: CSPTSGGSETQYF. The CDR3 region has the DNA TGCAGTCCCACCTCCGGGGGAAGTGAGACCCAGTACTTC.